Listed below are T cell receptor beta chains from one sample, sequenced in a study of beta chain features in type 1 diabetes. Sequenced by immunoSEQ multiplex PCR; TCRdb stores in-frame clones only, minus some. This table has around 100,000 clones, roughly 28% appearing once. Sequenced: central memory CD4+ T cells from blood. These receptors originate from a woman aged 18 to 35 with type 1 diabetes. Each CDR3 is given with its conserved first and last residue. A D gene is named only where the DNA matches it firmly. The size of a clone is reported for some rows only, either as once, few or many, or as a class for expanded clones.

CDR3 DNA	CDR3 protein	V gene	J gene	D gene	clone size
TGTGCCAGCAGCTCGGGACTAGCGGGAGCCAATGAGCAGTTCTTC	CASSSGLAGANEQFF	TRBV7-2	TRBJ2-1	TRBD2	few
TGCGCCAGCAGCTTGGTGGGCTCCGGGAGGGAGACCCAGTACTTC	CASSLVGSGRETQYF	TRBV5-1	TRBJ2-5	TRBD2	few
TGTGCCAGCAGACCAGTGGGGGCGGCTAACTATGGCTACACCTTC	CASRPVGAANYGYTF	TRBV28	TRBJ1-2	.	.
TGTGCCTGGAGTCTGGGACAGGCGACGGGAAACACCATATATTTT	CAWSLGQATGNTIYF	TRBV30	TRBJ1-3	TRBD1	.
TGTGCCAGCAGCCCACAGGGAATTGGGGACATTCAGTACTTC	CASSPQGIGDIQYF	TRBV28	TRBJ2-4	.	.
TGCGCCAGCAGGATGGGACTAACCGGGGAGCTGTTTTTT	CASRMGLTGELFF	TRBV10-1	TRBJ2-2	TRBD2	.
TGTGCCAGCAGCTTAAGCCCTACCCGGACAGTCCACAATGAGCAGTTCTTC	CASSLSPTRTVHNEQFF	TRBV7-2	TRBJ2-1	.	.
TGTGCCAGCAGCGTAGAACAGGGGGCCACTGAAGCTTTCTTT	CASSVEQGATEAFF	TRBV9	TRBJ1-1	TRBD1	.
TGCGCCAGCAGCCAACTAGCGGGAGGGGTCACAGATACGCAGTATTTT	CASSQLAGGVTDTQYF	TRBV4-1	TRBJ2-3	TRBD2	few
TGTGCCAGCAGTGAATATACAGGCCGAGCTTTCTTT	CASSEYTGRAFF	TRBV25-1	TRBJ1-1	.	.
TGTGCCAGCAGTACCCCGGGACTAGCGAACTACGAGCAGTACTTC	CASSTPGLANYEQYF	TRBV28	TRBJ2-7	TRBD2	.
TGTGCCAGCAGCGCAACACAGGGGGCGTGGGCTGAAGCTTTCTTT	CASSATQGAWAEAFF	TRBV7-2	TRBJ1-1	TRBD1	.
TGTGCCAGTAGTAAGGGACAGTATAACGAGCAGTACTTC	CASSKGQYNEQYF	TRBV19	TRBJ2-7	TRBD1	.
TGTGCCAGCAGCCCGCGGGGCCGTAGGGGAGATACGCAGTATTTT	CASSPRGRRGDTQYF	TRBV7-2	TRBJ2-3	.	.
TGCGCCAGCAGCTCCGGAGACGGTTTCCAGTTCTTC	CASSSGDGFQFF	TRBV5-1	TRBJ2-1	.	.
TGTGCCAGCAGCTCCAGGGCGGTGGCTAACTATGGCTACACCTTC	CASSSRAVANYGYTF	TRBV7-2	TRBJ1-2	.	once
TGTGCCAGCACCTTCGACAGGGGACGGCGTGAGCTGTTTTTT	CASTFDRGRRELFF	TRBV7-9	TRBJ2-2	TRBD1	few
TGTGCCAGCAGCACCGGGACTAGCGGGACCGAGACCCAGTACTTC	CASSTGTSGTETQYF	TRBV2	TRBJ2-5	TRBD2	many
TGTGCCAGCTCACCACCTGGGGGAGGGTCCTACAATGAGCAGTTCTTC	CASSPPGGGSYNEQFF	TRBV18	TRBJ2-1	TRBD2	few
TGTGCCAGTAGTACGTTCGGCACAGATACGCAGTATTTT	CASSTFGTDTQYF	TRBV19	TRBJ2-3	.	.
TGTGCCAGCAGCCTACAGGTTGGGGCCACAGATACGCAGTATTTT	CASSLQVGATDTQYF	TRBV7-2	TRBJ2-3	.	.
TGTGCCAGCAGATCCGGGACAGACTCCTACGAGCAGTACTTC	CASRSGTDSYEQYF	TRBV14	TRBJ2-7	TRBD1	few
TGCAGCGTATCTCGGGACACTCAGAACACTGAAGCTTTCTTT	CSVSRDTQNTEAFF	TRBV29-1	TRBJ1-1	.	.